A single sample gave rise to the 14 T cell receptor beta chains below, sequenced in a study of response to subunit inactivated influenza vaccine (dated by TCRdb to between 2017 and 2018). Library creation used RT-PCR. The sample was run on an Illumina HiSeq 2500. TCRdb cleaned the public reads at Q25 with fastp, built clones with MiXCR and kept in-frame beta chains. Rows are combined by CDR3 protein, so each entry shows the most common genes and DNA. The sample yields roughly 650,000 distinct CDR3 sequences; about 14% were counted once. The ten largest clones capture about 7.6% of the sample. The sequenced sample was PBMCs from blood, obtained 14 days before vaccination. These receptors all stem from a man aged 50-60 years who received an inactivated influenza vaccine. Donor details come from another sample of the same person, matched by shared clones.

The chain employs TRBV28 and TRBJ1-2; D gene ambiguous. V was trimmed by 6 bases and J by 4 bases, leaving 27 bases between them. This CDR3 has 18 residues. Germline V CDR1 and CDR2: MDHEN, SYDVKM. The CDR3 DNA reads as TGTGCCAGCAGCGTTACCTCAGTGGGTTCCAGCCGCTTCTATGGCTACACCTTC. It translates to CASSVTSVGSSRFYGYTF.

The sample holds many counts of this clonotype. The V and J genes are TRBV4-1 and TRBJ2-7, with a weak D call TRBD1 (5 bases). Germline CDR1 MGHRA, CDR2 YSYEKL. Trimming took off 3 bases at V and 2 bases at J, with 5 bases between the two ends. This CDR3 has 12 amino acids. CDR3 nucleotide sequence: TGCGCCAGCAGCCAGGACACCTACGAGCAGTACTTC. Residues: CASSQDTYEQYF.

J is TRBJ2-1 and V is TRBV9; tentatively, D is TRBD1 or TRBD2 (5 bases each). CDR3 length equals 13 residues. CDR1 SGDLS and CDR2 YYNGEE come from the germline V gene. Deletions cut 7 bases from V and 2 bases from J, with 10 bases between. Here the CDR3 reads CASGRDAYNEQFF. For the CDR3, the DNA is TGTGCCAGCGGCCGGGACGCCTACAATGAGCAGTTCTTC. The entire variable domain, with the rest obtained from reference TRBV9 and TRBJ2-1, is as follows: DSGVTQTPKHLITATGQRVTLRCSPRSGDLSVYWYQQSLDQGLQFLIQYYNGEERAKGNILERFSAQQFPDLHSELNLSSLELGDSALYFCASGRDAYNEQFFGPGTRLTVL.

Ten or more counts support this clonotype. The chain links TRBV5-6 to TRBJ2-7, with TRBD2 matching 15 bases. Germline CDR1 SGHDT, CDR2 YYEEEE. The junction had 4 bases not matched to a gene; V was cut back by 5 bases and J by 4 bases. The CDR3 consists of 15 residues. As DNA, the CDR3 is TGTGCCAGCAGTTCCGGACTAGCGGGAGGGTACGAGCAGTACTTC. Translation: CASSSGLAGGYEQYF.

The chain recombines TRBV5-1 with TRBJ2-1; D perhaps matches TRBD2 (7 bases). The CDR3 is made up of 12 amino acids. V lost 4 bases and J lost 14, with 16 bases in between. Per germline, CDR1 SGHRS and CDR2 YFSETQ. The CDR3 DNA reads TGCGCCAGCAGCGAACCGGGGGGCAGAAAGTTCTTC. Protein: CASSEPGGRKFF.

The CDR3: CASSLAWTSGVATQYF. The CDR3 region has the DNA TGCGCCAGCAGCTTGGCGTGGACTAGCGGGGTCGCGACCCAGTACTTC. The J gene is TRBJ2-5, the V gene TRBV5-1, with 12 bases fitting TRBD2. The germline V gene encodes CDR1 SGHRS and CDR2 YFSETQ. The CDR3 totals 16 residues. The V segment lost 0 bases and the J segment 7 bases; nucleotides outside the gene matches: 7. The entire variable domain, with the rest obtained from reference TRBV5-1 and TRBJ2-5, is as follows: KAGVTQTPRYLIKTRGQQVTLSCSPISGHRSVSWYQQTPGQGLQFLFEYFSETQRNKGNFPGRFSGRQFSNSRSEMNVSTLELGDSALYLCASSLAWTSGVATQYFGPGTRLLVL.

This clonotype was found a few times. The rearrangement links TRBV29-1 to TRBJ2-7; 9 positions match TRBD1. This CDR3 is 13 amino acids long. Germline CDR1 and CDR2: SQVTM and ANQGSEA. V shed 6 bases, J shed 3 bases, and the junction held 6 bases outside the gene matches. CDR3 protein: CSVRTGAFYEQYF. The CDR3 DNA is TGCAGCGTCAGGACAGGGGCCTTCTACGAGCAGTACTTC.

A remark on this clonotype: Relative to the germline gene, one junction end is altered; a read error may explain this. This chain connects TRBV7-7 to TRBJ1-5, with 9 bases fitting TRBD1. This CDR3 has 14 amino acids. From germline, CDR1 is SSHAT and CDR2 FNYEAQ (reference sequence). This CDR3 is CASSGDRGWEPQHF. The DNA of the CDR3 is TGTGCTAGCAGCGGTGACAGGGGGTGGGAGCCCCAGCATTTT. Based on the CDR3 plus reference TRBV7-7 and TRBJ1-5, the full variable domain is GAGVSQSPRYKVTKRGQDVTLRCDPISSHATLYWYQQALGQGPEFLTYFNYEAQPDKSGLPSDRFSAERPEGSISTLTIQRTEQRDSAMYRCASSGDRGWEPQHFGDGTRLSIL.

This clonotype was recorded a few times. This chain connects TRBV7-2 to TRBJ1-2, with D unclear. Trimming removed 8 bases at V and 3 bases at J, with 10 bases between. Germline-derived CDR1 and CDR2 are SGHTA and FQGNSA. The CDR3 is 12 amino acids. CDR3 nucleotides: TGTGCCAGCCGCGTGGGATACTATGGCTACACCTTC. It is translated as CASRVGYYGYTF.

This sequence joins TRBV15 and TRBJ1-4; D is undetermined. The V end lost 3 bases, the J end lost 8 bases, and 10 bases lay between the germline ends. Germline assignment: CDR1 LNHNV and CDR2 YYDKDF (reference sequence). This CDR3 region has 13 residues. The CDR3 here is CATSSASREKLFF. As DNA, the CDR3 is TGTGCCACCAGCAGCGCCTCCCGAGAAAAACTGTTTTTT. The variable domain in full, completed from reference TRBV15 and TRBJ1-4, reads DAMVIQNPRYQVTQFGKPVTLSCSQTLNHNVMYWYQQKSSQAPKLLFHYYDKDFNNEADTPDNFQSRRPNTSFCFLDIRSPGLGDTAMYLCATSSASREKLFFGSGTQLSVL.

This clonotype was found many times. The rearrangement joins TRBV29-1 to TRBJ2-7; D possibly matches TRBD1 or TRBD2 (6 bases each). Germline V lookup: CDR1 SQVTM, CDR2 ANQGSEA. The CDR3 runs to 12 residues. V gave up 4 bases and J gave up 3 bases, with 10 bases separating them. For the CDR3, the DNA is TGCAGCGTTGTAGGGGGGCTCTACGAGCAGTACTTC. Translation gives CSVVGGLYEQYF.

V and J are TRBV7-8 and TRBJ2-3; 7 bases are a match to TRBD1. J lost 2 bases, V lost 2 bases, and 10 bases had no gene match. Per the germline V gene, CDR1 is SGHVS and CDR2 is FQNEAQ. The CDR3 spans 17 residues. The CDR3 bases are TGTGCCAGCAGCTTACGCAGGGGGTTTTCAGACACAGATACGCAGTATTTT. Translation: CASSLRRGFSDTDTQYF.

This clonotype was recorded a few times. V and J are TRBV28 and TRBJ2-5, with D possibly being TRBD1 (6 bases). CDR1 and CDR2 (germline): MDHEN, SYDVKM. Deletions cut 6 bases from V and 3 bases from J, with 29 bases between. CDR3 length: 19 amino acids. For the CDR3, the DNA is TGTGCCAGCAGCCTATTACCCTATTTCCCACGAAGGACAGAAGAGACCCAGTACTTC. This codes for CASSLLPYFPRRTEETQYF.

This clonotype has a handful of counts. This chain joins TRBV7-2 and TRBJ2-4; D is ambiguous. Germline assignment: CDR1 SGHTA and CDR2 FQGNSA. V lost 0 bases and J 0 bases, leaving 12 bases between the germline ends. The CDR3 is 17 residues long. The DNA of the CDR3 is TGTGCCAGCAGCTTAGCGGCGCGGACCCTAGCCAAAAACATTCAGTACTTC. Its translation: CASSLAARTLAKNIQYF.